Here is one T cell receptor beta chain with its context. The entry originates in a study of shared clonotypes between healthy human individuals. Profiled with immunoSEQ multiplex PCR; TCRdb holds only in-frame clones, not every one. Among around 1,100,000 clones listed, about 72% were seen once. CDR1 and CDR2 from the germline V gene are LNHDA and SQIVND (reference sequence). With 8 bases removed from V and 0 bases from J, the gap between germline ends came to 11 bases. This CDR3 region has 14 residues. This TCR was sampled from a man aged 18 to 30 in good health. Some clones in this sample may be carry-over from other donors' samples. V usage is TRBV19 and J usage is TRBJ1-5; D ambiguous. The sequenced sample consisted of memory CD4+ T cells from PBMCs. This sample's subset: CD45RA-negative fraction. CDR3 sequence reads: CASCGSHSNQPQHF. The CDR3 region has the DNA TGTGCCAGTTGCGGCAGCCATAGCAATCAGCCCCAGCATTTT.